This T cell receptor (beta chain) emerged from a study of human T cells and chemical hapten exposure. Study at large: Mainly, slight library volume differences in the pool made TCR yields vary. Study-wide results and caveats: Once DPC sensitization occurred, TCRs above 1 in 1000 frequency showed no change.

This CDR3 region has 17 residues. V lost 11 bases and J lost 0, with 26 bases in between. Germline V gene data show CDR1 as MNHEY and CDR2 as SMNVEV (reference sequence). Note on this clonotype: The target antigen is unknown.

The authors' total RNA extraction used unfractionated whole blood. Unique molecular identifiers were linked by the library to individual cDNA molecules. MiXCR, applied by TCRdb to the 5' RACE reads, yields one record per CDR3 protein. The repertoire holds about 81,000 distinct CDR3 sequences, with roughly 8.4% as singletons. The receptor comes from a male donor in good health. The V and J genes are TRBV27 and TRBJ2-7; TRBD2 might be the D (7 bases). The CDR3 loop reads CAGGWGAGAPSSYEQYF. The CDR3 DNA reads TGTGCCGGAGGGTGGGGGGCGGGAGCGCCGAGCTCCTACGAGCAGTACTTC.